The 23 T cell receptor beta chains below all came from one sample that was sequenced in a study of metastatic and nonmetastatic thyroid tumors. No treatment of any kind had been given to any patient before thyroid surgery. TCRdb re-called the PCR reads through MiXCR. This sample yields tens of thousands of clones, of which less than 20% are seen a single time; 9.9% belongs to the top ten. Sequencing was carried out using tumor tissue. The source is a female donor with papillary thyroid cancer or a benign thyroid nodule (not recorded which). Some clones in this sample may be carry-over from other donors' samples.

The chain is built from TRBV18 and TRBJ1-2; D not resolved. The germline gives CDR1 KGHSH, CDR2 LQKENI. The V gene lost 2 bases and the J gene lost 2 bases, with 9 bases spanning the gap. CDR3 size: 14 residues. CDR3 residues: CASSPGRENYGYTF. The CDR3 DNA sequence: TGTGCCAGCTCACCAGGGAGGGAGAACTATGGCTACACCTTC.

This clone was seen many times. The chain links TRBV9 to TRBJ2-5; no reliable D call. Germline CDR1 is SGDLS and CDR2 is YYNGEE. Trimming pared 0 bases from V and 2 bases from J, leaving 14 bases between. This CDR3 spans 16 amino acids. The CDR3 is CASSVGWLITQETQYF. The DNA of the CDR3 is TGTGCCAGCAGCGTAGGATGGCTAATCACTCAAGAGACCCAGTACTTC.

This clone showed up many times. V usage is TRBV6-1 and J usage is TRBJ2-2; 9 nucleotides match TRBD1. V shed 6 bases and J 1 base; nucleotides not matched to a gene: 3. CDR1 and CDR2 (germline): MNHNS, SASEGT. This CDR3 has 15 residues. In DNA, the CDR3 is TGTGCCAGCAGCATGGGACAGGGGAACACCGGGGAGCTGTTTTTT. It is translated as CASSMGQGNTGELFF.

This clone was observed at least ten times. V is TRBV20-1 and J is TRBJ2-1; TRBD1 or TRBD2 may be the D gene (6 bases each). The V gene's germline CDR1 is DFQATT and CDR2 SNEGSKA (reference sequence). The CDR3 spans 15 residues. Trimming cost V 5 bases and J 5 bases, with 19 bases left between them. CDR3 sequence (DNA): TGCAGTGCTCCCCTAGGGATCGGGGGCCACAATGAGCAGTTCTTC. The encoded protein is CSAPLGIGGHNEQFF.

This clone is termed medium-sized. The J gene is TRBJ2-1, the V gene TRBV28, with 11 bases that match TRBD2. The CDR3 runs to 15 residues. With V trimmed by 6 bases and J by 3 bases, 4 bases remained unmatched. CDR1 is MDHEN, CDR2 SYDVKM, per germline. Here the CDR3 reads CASSKLAGVYNEQFF. The CDR3 nucleotides are TGTGCCAGCAGCAAACTAGCGGGAGTCTACAATGAGCAGTTCTTC.

V gene TRBV24-1 combines with J gene TRBJ2-3, with 16 bases that match TRBD2. Germline CDR1 reads KGHDR; CDR2 reads SFDVKD. J was trimmed by 6 bases and V by 3 bases; bases with no gene match: 5. The CDR3 contains 17 residues. This CDR3 is CATSDPGTSGGVDTQYF. CDR3 bases: TGTGCCACCAGTGATCCCGGGACTAGCGGGGGGGTGGATACGCAGTATTTT.

This clone appeared many times. The chain joins TRBV20-1 to TRBJ2-1; D is unresolved. Germline V CDR1 and CDR2: DFQATT, SNEGSKA (reference sequence). CDR3 length equals 12 residues. V shed 3 bases and J shed 9 bases, with 12 bases lying between them. The CDR3 spells CSARGRRAEQFF. For the CDR3, the DNA is TGCAGTGCTAGGGGTCGGAGAGCTGAGCAGTTCTTC.

This clone was counted many times. The genes are TRBV18 and TRBJ2-2; D assignment may be TRBD1 or TRBD2 (5 bases each). Germline assignment: CDR1 KGHSH and CDR2 LQKENI. This CDR3 spans 13 amino acids. The ends were cut back, 1 base at V and 7 bases at J, with 7 bases in the middle. The DNA for the CDR3 is TGTGCCAGCTCACCACAGGGGAGCGGGGAGCTGTTTTTT. This sequence encodes CASSPQGSGELFF.

In its sample, this clone was seen many times. Given a much more abundant clone one base away, this may be a read error. The rearrangement links TRBV6-2 or TRBV6-3 to TRBJ2-3; D remains unclear. The CDR3 consists of 15 residues. The V and J ends lost 2 bases and 6 bases respectively, with 15 bases between them. Per germline, CDR1 MNHEY and CDR2 SVGEGT. The CDR3 region has the DNA TGTGCCAGCAGTTACCGGGCCCGAGTGGCGGATACGCAGTATTTT. Residues: CASSYRARVADTQYF.

This clone was observed at least ten times. This chain joins TRBV11-3 and TRBJ1-2; D not certain. V lost 3 bases and J lost 5, with 7 bases in between. CDR1 is SGHNT, CDR2 YENEEA, per germline. The CDR3 has 12 residues. The CDR3 spells CASSLNGYGYTF. As DNA, the CDR3 is TGTGCCAGCAGCTTGAACGGGTATGGCTACACCTTC.

Worth noting for this clone: A much bigger clone sits one base away, suggesting this may be a read error. As the CDR3 is not closed by the conserved phenylalanine or tryptophan, this likely results from a read error. The chain couples TRBV10-3 to TRBJ2-5, with D uncertain. The germline CDR1 and CDR2 sequences are ENHRY and SYGVKD. V lost 5 bases and J lost 4, with 8 bases in between. The CDR3 consists of 12 residues. DNA of the CDR3: TGTGCCATCAGTCGGAACAGAGAGACCCAGTACCTC. It encodes CAISRNRETQYL.

In its sample, this clone was seen many times. J is TRBJ2-1 and V is TRBV11-2, with a tentative D call TRBD1 (5 bases). Germline V gene data show CDR1 as SGHAT and CDR2 as FQNNGV. CDR3 length: 15 residues. Trimming removed 3 bases at V and 0 bases at J, with 9 bases between. The CDR3 sequence is CASSFRGSSYNEQFF. DNA for the CDR3: TGTGCCAGCAGCTTTAGGGGCAGCTCCTACAATGAGCAGTTCTTC. The variable domain in full, with the rest retrieved from reference TRBV11-2 and TRBJ2-1, is EAGVAQSPRYKIIEKRQSVAFWCNPISGHATLYWYQQILGQGPKLLIQFQNNGVVDDSQLPKDRFSAERLKGVDSTLKIQPAKLEDSAVYLCASSFRGSSYNEQFFGPGTRLTVL.

The table lists this clone with many counts. V gene TRBV20-1 combines with J gene TRBJ2-5; 9 positions match TRBD2. Germline trimming cut 5 bases from V and 5 bases from J; bases unmatched to any gene: 3. The CDR3 totals 12 residues. Germline lookup yields CDR1 DFQATT and CDR2 SNEGSKA (reference sequence). CDR3 DNA sequence: TGCAGTGCTGGGACTAGCCCGGAGACCCAGTACTTC. This codes for CSAGTSPETQYF.

This clone was detected many times. This chain joins TRBV18 and TRBJ1-3; maybe TRBD1 (6 bases). V was clipped by 1 base and J by 1 base, with 14 bases between them. The CDR3 is made up of 17 amino acids. In germline, CDR1 is KGHSH, CDR2 LQKENI. The CDR3 DNA follows: TGTGCCAGCTCACCACAGAGAAAACAGGGATCTGGAAACACCATATATTTT. It encodes CASSPQRKQGSGNTIYF.

This clone was counted ten times or more. This chain joins TRBV29-1 and TRBJ2-3; no reliable D call. V lost 3 bases and J 0 bases, leaving 7 bases between the germline ends. Per germline, CDR1 SQVTM and CDR2 ANQGSEA. The length of the CDR3 is 13 residues. The chain's CDR3 is CSVERRSTDTQYF. The CDR3 DNA reads TGCAGCGTTGAGCGACGGAGCACAGATACGCAGTATTTT.

This clone has at least ten counts. The chain is built from TRBV6-2 or TRBV6-3 and TRBJ1-1, with TRBD1 as a possible D gene (6 bases). The V gene lost 8 bases and the J gene lost 2 bases, with 18 bases spanning the gap. CDR1 is MNHEY and CDR2 is SVGEGT in the germline V gene. The CDR3 has 15 amino acids. The CDR3 protein is CASGRPGDLNTEAFF. CDR3 DNA sequence: TGTGCCAGCGGTCGACCAGGGGACCTAAACACTGAAGCTTTCTTT.

A remark on this clone: A much larger clonotype is one base distant, so this may be a read error. The chain carries TRBV10-3 and TRBJ1-1, with D tentatively TRBD1 (5 bases). The CDR3 totals 15 residues. CDR1 and CDR2 from the germline V gene are ENHRY and SYGVKD. DNA for the CDR3: TGTGCCATCAGTGAAACAGGTGGACTGAACACTGAATCTTTCTTT. Amino acid sequence: CAISETGGLNTESFF.

This clone has at least ten counts. The V and J genes are TRBV6-2 or TRBV6-3 and TRBJ1-1, with D perhaps matching TRBD1 (6 bases). Germline CDR1 MNHEY, CDR2 SVGEGT. V was cut by 2 bases and J by 4 bases, with 17 bases left in between. The CDR3 contains 16 residues. CDR3 nucleotide sequence: TGTGCCAGCAGTTACCCAGGGGCGGGCCGTGGCACTGAAGCTTTCTTT. Encoded protein: CASSYPGAGRGTEAFF.

In this sample, this clone turned up a few times. The gene calls are TRBV27 and TRBJ2-5; D gene ambiguous. Deletions cut 1 base from V and 1 base from J, with 4 bases between. The CDR3 spans 13 residues. Germline V gives CDR1 MNHEY, CDR2 SMNVEV (reference sequence). CDR3 sequence: CASSLFSQETQYF. For the CDR3, the DNA is TGTGCCAGCAGTTTATTCAGCCAAGAGACCCAGTACTTC.

This clone has a count of ten or more. For the CDR3, the DNA is TGCAGTGCTAGAGGACAGAGCTCCTACAATGAGCAGTTCTTC. Its protein is CSARGQSSYNEQFF. This chain connects TRBV20-1 to TRBJ2-1; maybe TRBD1 (5 bases). The CDR3 has 14 amino acids. Trimming pared 1 base from V and 0 bases from J, leaving 7 bases between. Germline V gene lookup returns CDR1 DFQATT and CDR2 SNEGSKA (reference sequence).

This clone showed up many times. The chain combines TRBV6-1 with TRBJ2-2, with 8 bases that match TRBD2. CDR3 size: 16 residues. Germline V lookup: CDR1 MNHNS, CDR2 SASEGT. The trim removed 6 bases at V and 4 bases at J, leaving 10 bases unmatched. CDR3 protein: CASSKTVGGGTGELFF. Written as DNA, the CDR3 is TGTGCCAGCAGCAAAACGGTCGGGGGGGGCACCGGGGAGCTGTTTTTT.

This clone came up many times. This chain links TRBV4-1 with TRBJ2-7; 15 bases align to TRBD2. Germline CDR1 and CDR2: MGHRA and YSYEKL. The trim removed 0 bases at V and 4 bases at J, leaving 7 bases unmatched. This CDR3 is built from 18 residues. The CDR3 DNA follows: TGCGCCAGCAGCCAAGATCTGCACGGGACTAGCGGGAGGTACGAGCAGTACTTC. Protein product: CASSQDLHGTSGRYEQYF.

This clone was picked up many times. This chain uses TRBV28 with TRBJ2-4; the D is unclear. V was clipped by 5 bases and J by 7 bases, with 15 bases between them. Germline V gene data show CDR1 as MDHEN and CDR2 as SYDVKM. The CDR3 spans 14 residues. Here the CDR3 DNA reads TGTGCCAGCAGTCCGTGGACCGAGAGGAACATTCAGTACTTC. Translation gives CASSPWTERNIQYF.